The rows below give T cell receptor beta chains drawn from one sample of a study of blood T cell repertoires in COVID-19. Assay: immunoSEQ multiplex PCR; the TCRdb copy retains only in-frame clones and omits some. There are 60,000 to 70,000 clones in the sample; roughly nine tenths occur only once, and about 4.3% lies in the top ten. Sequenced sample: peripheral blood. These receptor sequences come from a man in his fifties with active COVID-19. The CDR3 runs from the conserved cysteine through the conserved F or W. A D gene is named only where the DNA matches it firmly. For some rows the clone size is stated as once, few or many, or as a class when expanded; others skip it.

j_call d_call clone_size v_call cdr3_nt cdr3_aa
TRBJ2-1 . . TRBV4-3 TGCGCCAGCAGCCAAGATTGGGTAGGAGATGAGCAGTTCTTC CASSQDWVGDEQFF
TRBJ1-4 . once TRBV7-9 TGTGCCAGCAGCGGAAAGGACCAAGGGGTTGAAAAACTGTTTTTT CASSGKDQGVEKLFF
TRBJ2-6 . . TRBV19 TGTGCCAGTAGTATAGGAGGATTTTCCTCTGGGGCCAACGTCCTGACTTTC CASSIGGFSSGANVLTF
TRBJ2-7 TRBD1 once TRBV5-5 TGTGCCAGCAGCCCCGTCGGACAGGGCGTAGAGCAGTACTTC CASSPVGQGVEQYF
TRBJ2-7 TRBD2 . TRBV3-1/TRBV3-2 TGTGCCAGCAGCCAGAAGAAAACTAGCGGGAGTACGGCATACGAGCAGTACTTC CASSQKKTSGSTAYEQYF
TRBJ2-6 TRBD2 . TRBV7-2 TGTGCCAGCAGCTCTCAAGCGGGAAAGGAGTCTGGGGCCAACGTCCTGACTTTC CASSSQAGKESGANVLTF
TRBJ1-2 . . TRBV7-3 TGTGCCAGCAGCTTAAGTGGGGGCTCTGGCTACACCTTC CASSLSGGSGYTF
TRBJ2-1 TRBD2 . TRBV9 TGTGCCAGCAGCGTAGGCGGCGGGGGGCTCTACAATGAGCAGTTCTTC CASSVGGGGLYNEQFF
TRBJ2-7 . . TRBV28 TGTGCCAGCAGTACCGGGGGCGAGCAGTACTTC CASSTGGEQYF
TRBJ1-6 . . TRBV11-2 TGTGCCAGCACGGATTACGGGGGAGATTCACCCCTCCACTTT CASTDYGGDSPLHF
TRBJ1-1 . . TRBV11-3 TGTGCCAGCAGCTTACTGGCCGGGCGGGACACTGAAGCTTTCTTT CASSLLAGRDTEAFF
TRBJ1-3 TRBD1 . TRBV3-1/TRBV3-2 TGTGCCAGCAGCCAAGACGGCAGGGGGAGAGGAAACACCATATATTTT CASSQDGRGRGNTIYF
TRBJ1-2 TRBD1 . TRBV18 TGTGCCAGCTCGTTGGACAGGTCCTACGGGGGCTACACCTTC CASSLDRSYGGYTF
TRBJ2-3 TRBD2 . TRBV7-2 TGTGCCAGCAGCCCCCGCGGGACTAGCGGGGCCACAGGTACGCAGTATTTT CASSPRGTSGATGTQYF
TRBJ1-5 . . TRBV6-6 TGTGCCAGCTCGGACTTCACTGATAGCAATCAGCCCCAGCATTTT CASSDFTDSNQPQHF
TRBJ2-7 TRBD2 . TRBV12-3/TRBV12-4 TGTGCCAGCGGGGAGCGGGGCCACGAGCAGTACTTC CASGERGHEQYF
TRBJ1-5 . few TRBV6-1 TGTGCCAGCAGTGAAGCTTTTCAGGGAAATCAGCCCCAGCATTTT CASSEAFQGNQPQHF
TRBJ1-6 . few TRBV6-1 TGTGCCAGCAGTGAAGCGCTTCAGGGATCCTCAGGACGAGCCCTCCACTTT CASSEALQGSSGRALHF
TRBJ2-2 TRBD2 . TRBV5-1 TGCGCCAGCAGCCCGTGGACTAGCGGGAACACCGGGGAGCTGTTTTTT CASSPWTSGNTGELFF
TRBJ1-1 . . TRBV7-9 TGTGCCAGCAGCCCAAAGCGGGGTTGGGACACTGAAGCTTTCTTT CASSPKRGWDTEAFF
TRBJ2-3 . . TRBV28 TGTGCCAGCAGGTCTAGCACAGATACGCAGTATTTT CASRSSTDTQYF
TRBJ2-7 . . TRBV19 TGTGCCAGTAGCTTCGGGACAAGCTCCTACGAGCAGTACTTC CASSFGTSSYEQYF
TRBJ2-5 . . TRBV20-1 TGCAGTGCTAGAGATCGGGAGACCCAGTACTTC CSARDRETQYF
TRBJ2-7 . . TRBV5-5 TGTGCCAGCAGCTTCGTGGGGGCCTTTTACGAGCAGTACTTC CASSFVGAFYEQYF
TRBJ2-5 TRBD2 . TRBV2 TGTGCCAGCAGTGAAACTAGCGGGAGTCGAGAGACCCAGTACTTC CASSETSGSRETQYF
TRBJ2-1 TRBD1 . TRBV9 TGTGCCAGCAGCGTACAGACCGGGACAGGGCTTTACAATGAGCAGTTCTTC CASSVQTGTGLYNEQFF
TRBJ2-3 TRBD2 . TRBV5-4 TGTGCCAGCAGCAGCCGTAGCGGGCTCGGCACAGATACGCAGTATTTT CASSSRSGLGTDTQYF
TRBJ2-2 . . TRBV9 TGTGCCAGCAGCGTAGCTAGAGTGAACACCGGGGAGCTGTTTTTT CASSVARVNTGELFF
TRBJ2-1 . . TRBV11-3 TGTGCCAGCAGCTTACCCAGGGTGAATATCCCTGAGCAGTTCTTC CASSLPRVNIPEQFF
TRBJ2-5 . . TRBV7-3 TGTGCCAGCAGCCTCAGGGAGGATAAGACCCAGTACTTC CASSLREDKTQYF
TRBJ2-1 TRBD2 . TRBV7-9 TGTGCCAGCAGCTCCCTGGGGCTAGCGGGATACAATGAGCAGTTCTTC CASSSLGLAGYNEQFF
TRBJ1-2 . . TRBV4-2 TGTGCCAGCAGCCAAGGGGTGACGAGGGGCTACACCTTC CASSQGVTRGYTF
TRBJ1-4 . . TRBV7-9 TGTGCCAGCAGCTTGGCTTATACTAATAATGAAAAACTGTTTTTT CASSLAYTNNEKLFF
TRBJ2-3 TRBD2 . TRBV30 TGTGCCTGGAGTGACGGGACTAGTGGGGGCGTAGATACGCAGTATTTT CAWSDGTSGGVDTQYF
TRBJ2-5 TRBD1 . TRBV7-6 TGTGCCAGCAGCTTAGGACAGGGGTCGGGGGAGACCCAGTACTTC CASSLGQGSGETQYF
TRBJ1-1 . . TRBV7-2 TGTGCCAGCAGCCGCTTAAAGCTGGAGCCGAACACTGAAGCTTTCTTT CASSRLKLEPNTEAFF
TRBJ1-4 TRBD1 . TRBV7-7 TGTGCCGGATGGGACAGCAATGAAAAACTGTTTTTT CAGWDSNEKLFF
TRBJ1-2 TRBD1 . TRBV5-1 TGCGCCAGCAGCTGGAACAGGGGGACCTATGGCTACACCTTC CASSWNRGTYGYTF
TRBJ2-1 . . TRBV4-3 TGCGCCAGCAGCCAATTGGTTGCTGAGGGTGAGCAGTTCTTC CASSQLVAEGEQFF
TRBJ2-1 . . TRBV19 TGTGCCAGTAGTCGACTCGTTCCTAGCTCCTACAATGAGCAGTTCTTC CASSRLVPSSYNEQFF
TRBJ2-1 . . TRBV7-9 TGTGCCAGCAGCTTATGGGACATCGAGCAGTTCTTC CASSLWDIEQFF
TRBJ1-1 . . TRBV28 TGTGCCAGCAGTGCGCCGTCAGGGGCCACTGAAGCTTTCTTT CASSAPSGATEAFF
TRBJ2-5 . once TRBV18 TGTGCCAGCTCACCTCGACAGTCCAGCCCCTACTTC CASSPRQSSPYF
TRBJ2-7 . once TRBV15 TGTGCCACCAGCAGAGAGACTACCAACTACGAGCAGTACTTC CATSRETTNYEQYF
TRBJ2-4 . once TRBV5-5 TGTGCCAGCAGCTTGGTCGGGGGTGAGGACATTCAGTACTTC CASSLVGGEDIQYF
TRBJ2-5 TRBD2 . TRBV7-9 TGTGCCAGCAGCTTAGTACTAGCGGGGGACCAACAGACCCAGTACTTC CASSLVLAGDQQTQYF
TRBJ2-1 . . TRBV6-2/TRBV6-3 TGTGCCAGCAGTTACATAGCGGAGAATGAGCAGTTCTTC CASSYIAENEQFF
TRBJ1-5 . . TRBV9 TGTGCCAGCAGCGTAGGAAAGGGAGATCAGCCCCAGCATTTT CASSVGKGDQPQHF
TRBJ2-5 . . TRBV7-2 TGTGCCAGCAGCTCCTCAGGGAGGCAAGAGACCCAGTACTTC CASSSSGRQETQYF
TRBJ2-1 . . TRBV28 TGTGCCAGCAGTTTAGGGCCAGGGAGGAATGAGCAGTTCTTC CASSLGPGRNEQFF
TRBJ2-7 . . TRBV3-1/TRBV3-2 TGTGCCAGCAGCCAAGATCCGCCAGGCGCCCGCTACGAGCAGTACTTC CASSQDPPGARYEQYF
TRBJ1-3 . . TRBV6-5 TGTGCCAGCAGCCGAGCGGGGACCTCTGGAAACACCATATATTTT CASSRAGTSGNTIYF
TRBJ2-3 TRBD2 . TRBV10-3 TGTGCCATCAGTGAACGGTCAGCGGGGGAGGGAGATACGCAGTATTTT CAISERSAGEGDTQYF
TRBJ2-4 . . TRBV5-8 TGTGCCAGCAGCCATCTTCCGAGGCAGCTAGCCAAAAACATTCAGTACTTC CASSHLPRQLAKNIQYF